This TCR beta chain emerged from a study of T-cell reconstitution after alpha-beta-depleted transplantation in children (dated by TCRdb to the mid-2010s). Regarding the study in general: Using TCR repertoire profiling, the study quantitatively followed how T-cell immune reconstitution unfolded in children after TCRalphabeta/CD19-depleted allogeneic hematopoietic cell transplantation.

V loses 3 bases of germline sequence and J loses 4 bases, and the interval between the two ends is 16 bases. The CDR3 numbers 15 residues from cysteine through phenylalanine. Solely the CDR3 DNA is kept, with 45 bases framed from the first base. CDR1 is given as DFQATT and CDR2 as SNEGSKA, both from the germline V gene (reference sequence). Libraries were built with PCR. Sequencing used an Illumina HiSeq 2500. Molecular barcoding was employed in the preparation of TCR libraries, with unique molecular identifiers being used to normalize TCRbeta repertoire quantification. TCRdb reprocessed the public reads (quality trimming at Q25 with fastp, clone calling with MiXCR) and kept in-frame beta chains. All rows with the same CDR3 protein become a single entry with the most common DNA and genes. The sample contains more than 20,000 distinct CDR3 sequences, approximately 11% of them found a single time. The ten largest clonotypes hold about 23% of the sample.

This clonotype is medium-sized (0.01 to 0.1%). Its target antigen remains unknown. Within one base of it there is no much larger clone, and no base qualities were kept. The sequence was collected from a human donor who donated a stem cell graft to a child with chronic granulomatous disease. Here the chain combines TRBV20-1 and TRBJ2-1; the D gene is unclear. This specimen was PBMCs from the stem cell graft donor, taken from the stem cell graft. For the CDR3, the sequence is CSASKTPYTYNEQFF. At the DNA level, the sequence is TGCAGTGCTAGTAAAACTCCATACACTTACAATGAGCAGTTCTTC.